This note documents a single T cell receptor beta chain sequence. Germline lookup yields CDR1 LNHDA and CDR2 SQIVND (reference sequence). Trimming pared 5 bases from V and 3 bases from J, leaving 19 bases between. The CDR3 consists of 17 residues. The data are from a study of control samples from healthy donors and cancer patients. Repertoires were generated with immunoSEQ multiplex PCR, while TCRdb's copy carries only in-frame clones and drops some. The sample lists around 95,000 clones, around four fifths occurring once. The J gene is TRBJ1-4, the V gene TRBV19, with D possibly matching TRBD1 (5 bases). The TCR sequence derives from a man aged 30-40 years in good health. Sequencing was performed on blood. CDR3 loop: CASSALGRRDANEKLFF. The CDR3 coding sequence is TGTGCCAGTAGTGCCCTCGGTCGGCGGGACGCTAATGAAAAACTGTTTTTT. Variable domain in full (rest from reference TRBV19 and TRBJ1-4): DGGITQSPKYLFRKEGQNVTLSCEQNLNHDAMYWYRQDPGQGLRLIYYSQIVNDFQKGDIAEGYSVSREKKESFPLTVTSAQKNPTAFYLCASSALGRRDANEKLFFGSGTQLSVL.